These 21 T cell receptor beta chains originate from one sample sequenced in a study of vaccination and CD4 T cells after COVID-19. Cultured CD4+ T cell DNA was sequenced using the Oncomine TCR Beta short-read assay. Via MiXCR, TCRdb re-called the PCR reads, giving one row per CDR3 protein. The table shows approximately 18,000 distinct CDR3 sequences, with about 54% occurring only once. These TCRs are of unknown antigen specificity. Treatment described: roughly 10-day PBMC culture with coronavirus spike peptide pools or control peptides (ViraFEST assay). Sequencing input: CD4+ T cells from blood, cultured in vitro. These receptor sequences come from a human donor who had recovered from COVID-19.

The V gene is TRBV4-1, the J gene TRBJ2-5; tentatively, D is TRBD2 (6 bases). Trimming took 2 bases from V and 5 from J, leaving 18 bases between them. The CDR3 covers 16 residues. Germline-derived CDR1 and CDR2 are MGHRA and YSYEKL. CDR3 in amino acids: CASSQRLGGIGETQYF. The CDR3 region has the DNA TGCGCCAGCAGCCAAAGATTGGGGGGTATCGGGGAGACCCAGTACTTC.

The chain carries TRBV11-2 and TRBJ2-3; no clear D. CDR1 SGHAT and CDR2 FQNNGV come from the germline V gene. V was pared by 2 bases and J by 6 bases, with 9 bases between. The CDR3 has 13 amino acids. The CDR3 DNA is TGTGCCAGCAGCTTAAGTAGGGCGGATACGCAGTATTTT. This encodes CASSLSRADTQYF.

The rearrangement links TRBV20-1 to TRBJ2-2; TRBD2 is a possible D gene (7 bases). From germline, CDR1 is DFQATT and CDR2 SNEGSKA (reference sequence). The CDR3 spans 15 residues. V was pared by 1 base and J by 5 bases, with 14 bases between. CDR3 in DNA: TGCAGTGCTAGAGTGGGGGGAGGGGGGACCGGGGAGCTGTTTTTT. It is translated as CSARVGGGGTGELFF.

This rearrangement joins TRBV6-1 to TRBJ1-5; D uncertain. CDR3 size: 15 residues. The V gene lost 6 bases and the J gene lost 1 base, with 13 bases spanning the gap. The germline V gene has CDR1 MNHNS and CDR2 SASEGT. The CDR3 nucleotides read TGTGCCAGCAGCCGCCGGAGGCCAAGCAATCAGCCCCAGCATTTT. Amino acid sequence: CASSRRRPSNQPQHF.

The V call is TRBV5-1, the J call TRBJ1-1, with D perhaps matching TRBD1 (6 bases). The germline V and J ends were trimmed by 4 bases and 7 bases, with 17 bases remaining between them. CDR3 length equals 14 residues. CDR1 SGHRS and CDR2 YFSETQ come from the germline V gene. The CDR3 reads CASSVQGPRGEAFF. The DNA of the CDR3 is TGCGCCAGCAGCGTACAGGGCCCCAGAGGTGAAGCTTTCTTT.

The DNA for the CDR3 is TGTGCCAGCACTCTGGCCCGGACATCAGATACGCAGTATTTT. Translated, it gives CASTLARTSDTQYF. The V gene is TRBV6-1, the J gene TRBJ2-3; tentative D call: TRBD1 (5 bases). The V end lost 7 bases, the J end lost 4 bases, and 15 bases lay between the germline ends. Germline assignment: CDR1 MNHNS and CDR2 SASEGT. The CDR3 loop spans 14 amino acids.

This clonotype was found a few times. The chain employs TRBV7-6 and TRBJ2-2; D not resolved. In germline, CDR1 is SGHVS, CDR2 FNYEAQ. The CDR3 is 12 amino acids. V lost 3 bases and J 8 bases, leaving 7 bases between the germline ends. CDR3 protein: CASSLSRGELFF. CDR3 in DNA: TGTGCCAGCAGCTTGAGTCGGGGGGAGCTGTTTTTT.

J is TRBJ1-5 and V is TRBV4-2; 7 nucleotides match TRBD1. The CDR3 contains 15 residues. The trim removed 2 bases at V and 9 bases at J, leaving 10 bases unmatched. Per germline, CDR1 LGHNA and CDR2 YNFKEQ. The CDR3 loop is CASSQPGQLISPQHF. As DNA, the CDR3 is TGTGCCAGCAGCCAACCGGGACAGTTGATATCGCCCCAGCATTTT.

The genes are TRBV4-3 and TRBJ2-7, with D unresolved. The CDR3 loop spans 15 amino acids. Germline CDR1 is LGHNA and CDR2 is YSLEER. V lost 0 bases and J lost 2, with 11 bases in between. The CDR3 region has the DNA TGCGCCAGCAGCCAAGAGGCCCGCAGGCCCTACGAGCAGTACTTC. As protein: CASSQEARRPYEQYF.

The chain is built from TRBV7-3 and TRBJ1-5, with 9 positions matching TRBD1. V lost 8 bases and J lost 6; bases outside the gene matches: 14. Germline loops: CDR1 SGHTA, CDR2 FQGTGA. The CDR3 is made up of 16 amino acids. CDR3 in amino acids: CASPLKGQGTPQPQHF. The CDR3 DNA reads TGTGCCAGCCCCTTAAAAGGACAGGGGACACCTCAGCCCCAGCATTTT.

This clonotype was observed a few times. This chain links TRBV24-1 with TRBJ2-2; weak D call: TRBD1 (5 bases). The CDR3 has 17 amino acids. Germline CDR1 KGHDR, CDR2 SFDVKD. V was pared by 3 bases and J by 0 bases, with 13 bases between. The CDR3 loop is CATSDTGRASNTGELFF. In DNA, the CDR3 is TGTGCCACCAGTGATACCGGCAGGGCATCGAACACCGGGGAGCTGTTTTTT.

Only one count was recorded for this clonotype. J is TRBJ2-7 and V is TRBV20-1, with 13 positions matching TRBD2. This CDR3 is 15 amino acids long. V shed 1 base, J shed 4 bases, and the junction held 4 bases outside the gene matches. Germline assignment: CDR1 DFQATT and CDR2 SNEGSKA (reference sequence). Written as DNA, the CDR3 is TGCAGTGCTAGAGCCACTAGCGGGGGGGAATACGAGCAGTACTTC. It specifies CSARATSGGEYEQYF.

This clonotype appeared a single time. The CDR3 nucleotides read TGCAGTGCTACGATCCGGGACAGGGATGAAAAACTGTTTTTT. Protein sequence: CSATIRDRDEKLFF. J is TRBJ1-4 and V is TRBV20-1, with 9 bases identical to TRBD1. The CDR3 sequence is 14 residues long. J lost 6 bases, V lost 4 bases, and 6 bases had no gene match. Germline lookup yields CDR1 DFQATT and CDR2 SNEGSKA (reference sequence).

This chain links TRBV20-1 with TRBJ2-3; perhaps TRBD2 as D (6 bases). V lost 5 bases to trimming and J lost 4 bases, with 16 bases between them. CDR3 length equals 14 residues. Germline CDR1 DFQATT, CDR2 SNEGSKA (reference sequence). The DNA for the CDR3 is TGCAGTGCTGCCGGGACTTATAGGTCAGATACGCAGTATTTT. Protein sequence: CSAAGTYRSDTQYF.

This clonotype was recorded a few times. This chain links TRBV5-4 with TRBJ1-2; TRBD1 matches at 7 bases. V shed 2 bases, J shed 8 bases, and the junction held 6 bases outside the gene matches. The CDR3 is 13 residues long. Germline loops: CDR1 SGHNT, CDR2 YYREEE (reference sequence). In DNA, the CDR3 is TGTGCCAGCAGCTTCCGGGGGACAGACGGCTACACCTTC. Amino acid sequence: CASSFRGTDGYTF.

The genes are TRBV27 and TRBJ2-6, with D possibly being TRBD1 (6 bases). Germline V gene data show CDR1 as MNHEY and CDR2 as SMNVEV (reference sequence). V was pared by 6 bases and J by 3 bases, with 12 bases between. This CDR3 contains 15 residues. The CDR3 nucleotides read TGTGCCAGCAGCTATGACAGGAATGGGGCCAACGTCCTGACTTTC. This gives the protein CASSYDRNGANVLTF.

The V and J genes are TRBV20-1 and TRBJ2-5; 11 bases agree with TRBD2. J lost 2 bases, V lost 5 bases, and 7 bases had no gene match. Germline-derived CDR1 and CDR2 are DFQATT and SNEGSKA (reference sequence). The CDR3 length is 15 residues. The CDR3 region has the DNA TGCAGTGCTGGAGGGACTAGCGGAAAACAAGAGACCCAGTACTTC. Its protein is CSAGGTSGKQETQYF.

This chain joins TRBV20-1 and TRBJ2-3, with 10 bases fitting TRBD2. The CDR3 is 15 amino acids. With V trimmed by 2 bases and J by 2 bases, 4 bases remained unmatched. The germline gives CDR1 DFQATT, CDR2 SNEGSKA (reference sequence). CDR3 sequence: CSARNLAGATDTQYF. DNA for the CDR3: TGCAGTGCTAGAAACCTAGCGGGGGCCACAGATACGCAGTATTTT.

The V call is TRBV20-1, the J call TRBJ1-3; D is unresolved. The CDR3 has 15 residues. V gave up 6 bases and J gave up 2 bases, with 17 bases separating them. Germline CDR1 reads DFQATT; CDR2 reads SNEGSKA (reference sequence). CDR3 loop: CSAPRIGSPGNTIYF. CDR3 nucleotides: TGCAGTGCCCCGAGAATAGGGTCCCCTGGAAACACCATATATTTT.

This chain joins TRBV21-1 and TRBJ1-2; the tabulated D call, TRBD1, remains unverified against the DNA. TRBV21-1 is marked as a pseudogene. CDR3 length equals 14 residues. CDR3 bases: TGTGCCAGCAGCAAGCCACGGGACAAATATGGCTACACCTTC. Protein sequence: CASSKPRDKYGYTF.

The chain couples TRBV5-4 to TRBJ1-1; D is uncertain. The CDR3 consists of 13 residues. The ends were cut back, 0 bases at V and 1 base at J, with 4 bases in the middle. In germline, CDR1 is SGHNT, CDR2 YYREEE (reference sequence). CDR3 sequence reads: CASSLDWNTEAFF. The CDR3 DNA reads TGTGCCAGCAGCTTGGACTGGAACACTGAAGCTTTCTTT.